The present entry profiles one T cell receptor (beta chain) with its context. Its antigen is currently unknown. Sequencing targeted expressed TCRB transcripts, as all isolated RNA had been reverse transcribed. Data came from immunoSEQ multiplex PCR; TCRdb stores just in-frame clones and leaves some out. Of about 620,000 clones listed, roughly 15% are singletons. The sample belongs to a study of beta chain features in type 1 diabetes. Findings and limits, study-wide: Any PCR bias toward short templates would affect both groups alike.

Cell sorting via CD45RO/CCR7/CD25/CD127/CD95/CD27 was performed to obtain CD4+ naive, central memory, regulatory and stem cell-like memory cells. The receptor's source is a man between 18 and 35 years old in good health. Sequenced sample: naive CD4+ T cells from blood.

CDR3 sequence reads: CASSQEGQVATNEKLFF. CDR3 in DNA: TGCGCCAGCAGCCAAGAAGGACAGGTCGCAACTAATGAAAAACTGTTTTTT. The chain couples TRBV4-3 to TRBJ1-4; 7 nucleotides align to TRBD1. The CDR3 contains 17 residues. Germline CDR1 is LGHNA and CDR2 is YSLEER. With 0 bases clipped from V and 0 bases from J, the junction kept 4 bases outside the gene matches.